Detailed here is one T cell receptor (beta chain). This specimen belongs to a study of T cell responses to AZD1222 COVID-19 vaccine. Assay: immunoSEQ multiplex PCR; the TCRdb copy retains only in-frame clones and omits some. The sample has 100,000 to 150,000 clones; more than 85% are singletons. The CDR3 spans 14 residues. The germline V and J ends were trimmed by 3 bases and 3 bases, with 10 bases remaining between them. CDR1 and CDR2 from the germline V gene are LNHDA and SQIVND (reference sequence). This clonotype was sampled from an adult who received the AZD1222 COVID-19 vaccine. The chain couples TRBV19 to TRBJ2-3, with D unclear. Sequenced material: peripheral blood, taken 28 days after the second AZD1222 dose. CDR3 sequence: CASSMGSGTDTQYF. In DNA form, the CDR3 reads TGTGCCAGTAGTATGGGCAGTGGGACAGATACGCAGTATTTT.